This T cell receptor beta chain was sequenced in a study of OX40 agonist ivuxolimab in advanced cancers. Context from the whole study: Ivuxolimab, which targeted the costimulatory receptor OX40 (CD134), was an agonistic, fully human IgG2 monoclonal antibody. The paper reports the monotherapy dose-escalation portion (N = 52 patients) of the phase I ivuxolimab trial. The dose-escalation cohort was about 83% male with a mean age of about 58 years, ranging from 23 to 79. Patients were allowed to have had prior anti-PD-1, anti-PD-L1 or anti-CTLA-4 therapy, and 40% of the dose-escalation patients had previously received checkpoint inhibitors. Intravenous ivuxolimab was administered to patients every 2 weeks at six dose levels: 0.01, 0.1, 0.3, 1.5, 3 and 10 mg/kg. Among the roughly 50 dose-escalation patients, roughly 20 had hepatocellular carcinoma, approximately 15 melanoma, 9 renal cell carcinoma and 9 head and neck cancer. Partial responses occurred in three dose-escalation patients, of whom one had hepatocellular carcinoma and two had cutaneous melanoma. Peripheral TCRbeta sequencing was intended to test whether TCR sequence diversity was altered and clonal T-cell expansion was caused by ivuxolimab.

On the study overall, not on this receptor specifically: Partial responders in the 0.1-3.0 mg/kg groups had among the lowest normalized peripheral clonal expansion, especially among CD8+ T cells. Clonal expansion of both CD4+ and CD8+ blood T cells was observed from baseline to week 6 at doses 0.1 to 3.0 mg/kg. After ivuxolimab, expanded clones were on average more numerous among CD8+ T cells than among CD4+ T cells. Low levels of normalized T-cell clonal expansion were also seen in some nonresponding patients. The antigen specificity of the peripheral T cells that underwent clonal expansion was not determined.

Including cysteine and phenylalanine, the CDR3 has 16 amino acids. Just CDR3 DNA is preserved here, 48 bases in frame from base 1. The germline ends are 17 bases apart after V is trimmed by 1 base and J by 5 bases. From the germline V gene, CDR1 is SGHAT and CDR2 is FQNNGV. The trial excluded patients who had a history of autoimmune disease or were on systemic immunosuppression. In every dose cohort, peripheral blood was drawn for TCR sequencing at baseline, cycle 4 day 1, and cycle 7 day 1. Samples were obtained from an open-label, multicenter, first-in-human phase I dose-escalation trial of ivuxolimab. The trial enrolled adults with locally advanced or metastatic head and neck squamous cell, hepatocellular, melanoma or renal cell carcinoma. Before TCR sequencing, CD4+ and CD8+ T cells were separately sorted from peripheral blood. Genomic DNA was extracted from sorted cells for sequencing of the TCRbeta CDR3 region. TCRbeta CDR3 regions were sequenced using the immunoSEQ Assay. As stored in TCRdb, this immuneACCESS dataset retains in-frame rearrangements with V and J assigned. A fraction of the clones does not appear; measured against another copy, unresolved V genes explain less than half of the discrepancy, and the remainder lacks a known reason. The sample table records tens of thousands of clones; around 86% of these occur just once. The ten largest clones represent around 28% of the sample.

With respect to this clone: What antigen it recognizes has not been identified. No base qualities exist here, and no much larger clone lies one base off it.

The input for sequencing was CD4+ or CD8+ T cells sorted from blood, taken in a trial of the OX40 agonist ivuxolimab. This receptor was taken from an adult with an advanced solid tumor such as melanoma, head and neck, liver or kidney cancer. The chain links TRBV11-2 with TRBJ2-5; TRBD1 is a possible D gene, resting on 6 matching bases. The CDR3 region has the sequence CASSLGRQGILETQYF. The nucleotides read TGTGCCAGCAGCTTAGGTCGCCAGGGGATATTGGAGACCCAGTACTTC.